The 23 T cell receptor beta chains below come from one sample, sequenced in a study of T cells after yellow fever vaccination. TCRdb recomputed calls from the 5' RACE reads with MiXCR, one row per CDR3 protein. This repertoire shows some 300,000 distinct CDR3 sequences, roughly 10% found once; its top ten account for about 3%. Sequencing used CD4+ T cells sorted from PBMCs, obtained 45 days after the yellow fever booster vaccination. Receptor source: a young man who received the YFV17D yellow fever vaccine.

This clonotype was detected only a few times. The junction does not match germline at one end; this may be a read error. V is TRBV3-1 and J is TRBJ1-1, with TRBD1 as a possible D gene (5 bases). Per germline, CDR1 LGHDT and CDR2 YNNKEL (reference sequence). The CDR3 has 12 residues. In DNA form, the CDR3 reads TGTGCCAGCAGCGACGACGCGTCGACAGCTACATTT. Its protein product is CASSDDASTATF.

At least ten counts were recorded for this clonotype. This chain uses TRBV5-1 with TRBJ1-3, with D tentatively TRBD1 (5 bases). CDR3 length: 15 amino acids. Germline CDR1 is SGHRS and CDR2 is YFSETQ. The ends were cut back, 4 bases at V and 0 bases at J, with 11 bases in the middle. As DNA, the CDR3 is TGCGCCAGCAGCGAGGGGTTATACTCTGGAAACACCATATATTTT. Its protein is CASSEGLYSGNTIYF. The full variable domain, in which reference TRBV5-1 and TRBJ1-3 provide the parts outside the CDR3, is KAGVTQTPRYLIKTRGQQVTLSCSPISGHRSVSWYQQTPGQGLQFLFEYFSETQRNKGNFPGRFSGRQFSNSRSEMNVSTLELGDSALYLCASSEGLYSGNTIYFGEGSWLTVV.

This clonotype was detected only a few times. The chain recombines TRBV6-1 with TRBJ2-2; D could derive from TRBD1 or TRBD2 (5 bases each). Trimming took off 2 bases at V and 2 bases at J, with 9 bases between the two ends. Germline CDR1 reads MNHNS; CDR2 reads SASEGT. The CDR3 spans 15 residues. CDR3 in amino acids: CASSEPGRNTGELFF. The CDR3 bases are TGTGCCAGCAGTGAACCGGGACGCAACACCGGGGAGCTGTTTTTT.

This chain connects TRBV11-2 to TRBJ2-2, with D unresolved. V lost 5 bases and J 5 bases, leaving 6 bases between the germline ends. This CDR3 contains 12 residues. Germline assignment: CDR1 SGHAT and CDR2 FQNNGV. The CDR3 DNA follows: TGTGCCAGCAGCGCCGGAACCGGGGAGCTGTTTTTT. This gives the protein CASSAGTGELFF. The variable domain in full, with the rest retrieved from reference TRBV11-2 and TRBJ2-2, is EAGVAQSPRYKIIEKRQSVAFWCNPISGHATLYWYQQILGQGPKLLIQFQNNGVVDDSQLPKDRFSAERLKGVDSTLKIQPAKLEDSAVYLCASSAGTGELFFGEGSRLTVL.

This clonotype was picked up a small number of times. The rearrangement uses TRBV6-5 and TRBJ2-5, with a tentative D call TRBD1 (5 bases). V was cut by 0 bases and J by 4 bases, with 12 bases left in between. This CDR3 is built from 15 residues. Germline lookup yields CDR1 MNHEY and CDR2 SVGAGI. Written as DNA, the CDR3 is TGTGCCAGCAGTTACTCCGCAGGGTGGGCAGAGACCCAGTACTTC. The encoded protein is CASSYSAGWAETQYF.

The J gene is TRBJ1-6, the V gene TRBV18, with D perhaps TRBD1 (5 bases). Trimming shortened V by 3 bases and J by 7 bases, and 7 bases separated the two germline ends. Germline CDR1 KGHSH, CDR2 LQKENI. The CDR3 consists of 13 residues. The CDR3 loop reads CASSPTENSPLHF. The CDR3, as DNA: TGTGCCAGCTCACCGACAGAAAATTCACCCCTCCACTTT.

At least ten counts were recorded for this clonotype. The chain recombines TRBV6-5 with TRBJ2-2, with D possibly being TRBD2 (6 bases). V was clipped by 6 bases and J by 5 bases, with 7 bases between them. This CDR3 has 12 amino acids. From germline, CDR1 is MNHEY and CDR2 SVGAGI. This chain's CDR3 is CASRGGTGELFF. The CDR3 DNA is TGTGCCAGCAGAGGAGGGACCGGGGAGCTGTTTTTT.

This clonotype was detected ten times or more. The chain is built from TRBV2 and TRBJ1-5; no clear D gene. V was clipped by 6 bases and J by 6 bases, with 6 bases between them. CDR3 length equals 11 residues. Germline loops: CDR1 SNHLY, CDR2 FYNNEI. CDR3 in DNA: TGTGCCAGCAGATTGATTCAGCCCCAGCATTTT. Translation: CASRLIQPQHF.

This clonotype has ten or more counts. V usage is TRBV10-3 and J usage is TRBJ2-3; D gene unclear. CDR1 and CDR2 from the germline V gene are ENHRY and SYGVKD. Trimming stripped 10 bases from V and 2 bases from J, with 16 bases between. CDR3 length: 14 residues. CDR3 DNA: TGTGCCACCGAGAAGGACCCTCTCACAGATACGCAGTATTTT. The encoded protein is CATEKDPLTDTQYF.

This chain links TRBV9 with TRBJ2-3; D uncertain. The V and J ends lost 0 bases and 5 bases respectively, with 7 bases between them. Germline V gene lookup returns CDR1 SGDLS and CDR2 YYNGEE. This CDR3 is built from 13 residues. Here the CDR3 DNA reads TGTGCCAGCAGCGTAGGGCAACTAGATACGCAGTATTTT. This gives the protein CASSVGQLDTQYF.

The genes are TRBV2 and TRBJ2-3, with D hard to call. V lost 6 bases and J 0 bases, leaving 10 bases between the germline ends. The germline gives CDR1 SNHLY, CDR2 FYNNEI. The CDR3 is made up of 14 amino acids. The CDR3 region has the DNA TGTGCCAGCAGCCGCCTAACTAGCACAGATACGCAGTATTTT. Protein sequence: CASSRLTSTDTQYF.

This chain connects TRBV20-1 to TRBJ1-2; D is possibly TRBD1 (5 bases). The V gene's germline CDR1 is DFQATT and CDR2 SNEGSKA (reference sequence). CDR3 length: 13 amino acids. V was clipped by 6 bases and J by 8 bases, with 19 bases between them. Written as DNA, the CDR3 is TGCAGTGCGTCGAGAGGGGCGGATTTCGGCTACACCTTC. As protein: CSASRGADFGYTF.

The rearrangement links TRBV20-1 to TRBJ1-1; D is ambiguous. CDR3 length: 13 amino acids. Germline CDR1 is DFQATT and CDR2 is SNEGSKA (reference sequence). The CDR3 sequence: CSPAGLMNTEAFF. As DNA, the CDR3 is TGCAGCCCGGCAGGCCTCATGAACACTGAAGCTTTCTTT.

The chain links TRBV4-3 to TRBJ2-5; TRBD2 matches 9 bases. The CDR3 sequence is 16 residues long. From germline, CDR1 is LGHNA and CDR2 YSLEER. The trim removed 3 bases at V and 2 bases at J, leaving 7 bases unmatched. This CDR3 reads CASSQGLAGIQETQYF. The CDR3 coding sequence is TGCGCCAGCAGCCAGGGGCTAGCGGGGATTCAAGAGACCCAGTACTTC.

This clonotype was found many times. The chain combines TRBV4-2 with TRBJ1-5, with 7 bases fitting TRBD1. The length of the CDR3 is 15 residues. Germline CDR1 and CDR2: LGHNA and YNFKEQ. V lost 1 base, J lost 4 bases, and 4 bases stayed unmatched. The CDR3 reads CASSQGDSENQPQHF. The DNA of the CDR3 is TGTGCCAGCAGCCAAGGGGACAGCGAGAATCAGCCCCAGCATTTT.

The sample holds a few counts of this clonotype. The chain employs TRBV14 and TRBJ1-2; 7 nucleotides align to TRBD1. The trim removed 4 bases at V and 4 bases at J, leaving 15 bases unmatched. The CDR3 loop spans 17 amino acids. In germline, CDR1 is SGHDN, CDR2 FVKESK. CDR3 in DNA: TGTGCCAGCAGCCCCCCGTCGACAGGGCGGATGCCCTATGGCTACACCTTC. Its translation: CASSPPSTGRMPYGYTF.

The chain combines TRBV18 with TRBJ2-3; possibly TRBD1 for D (5 bases). Trimming stripped 3 bases from V and 5 bases from J, with 18 bases between. The CDR3 contains 16 residues. Germline assignment: CDR1 KGHSH and CDR2 LQKENI. The CDR3 spells CASSPTRLDSLDTQYF. CDR3 bases: TGTGCCAGCTCACCTACCCGTCTCGACAGCCTAGATACGCAGTATTTT.

This clonotype turned up a few times. The chain employs TRBV6-5 and TRBJ2-5, with D perhaps matching TRBD2 (5 bases). CDR1 is MNHEY, CDR2 SVGAGI, per germline. Deletions cut 6 bases from V and 2 bases from J, with 13 bases between. The CDR3 sequence is 14 residues long. CDR3 DNA sequence: TGTGCCAGCAGAGAGGGCAGGTCTCAAGAGACCCAGTACTTC. This gives the protein CASREGRSQETQYF.

The V and J genes are TRBV4-3 and TRBJ1-1; the D is unclear. Trimming removed 4 bases at V and 6 bases at J, with 21 bases between. The CDR3 has 16 residues. Germline CDR1 and CDR2: LGHNA and YSLEER. The CDR3 nucleotides read TGCGCCAGCAGCCCCCAGAGGGATGGCAGGAGGCCTGAAGCTTTCTTT. Amino acids: CASSPQRDGRRPEAFF.

The chain carries TRBV3-1 and TRBJ1-4; weak D call: TRBD1 (6 bases). CDR1 is LGHDT, CDR2 YNNKEL, per germline (reference sequence). The V end was cut by 3 bases, the J end by 6 bases, with 20 bases between. The length of the CDR3 is 17 residues. The CDR3 protein is CASSHLGWGAPDEKLFF. Written as DNA, the CDR3 is TGTGCCAGCAGCCACCTTGGATGGGGGGCGCCTGATGAAAAACTGTTTTTT.

Many counts were recorded for this clonotype. V and J are TRBV7-3 and TRBJ1-1; tentatively, D is TRBD1 (6 bases). The length of the CDR3 is 13 residues. In germline, CDR1 is SGHTA, CDR2 FQGTGA. Trimming took off 2 bases at V and 3 bases at J, with 7 bases between the two ends. The CDR3 loop is CASSLYRDTEAFF. CDR3 nucleotide sequence: TGTGCCAGCAGCTTATACAGGGACACTGAAGCTTTCTTT.

The V call is TRBV2, the J call TRBJ2-1; 9 nucleotides agree with TRBD1. The junction had 7 bases not matched to a gene; V was cut back by 5 bases and J by 5 bases. CDR3 size: 15 residues. The germline V gene has CDR1 SNHLY and CDR2 FYNNEI. DNA of the CDR3: TGTGCCAGCAGTCGCACCGGGACAGGGAACAATGAGCAGTTCTTC. This codes for CASSRTGTGNNEQFF.

This clonotype has only a few counts. This sequence joins TRBV6-1 and TRBJ1-6, with TRBD1 matching 10 bases. The CDR3 has 15 amino acids. With V trimmed by 1 base and J by 10 bases, 4 bases remained unmatched. Germline CDR1 is MNHNS and CDR2 is SASEGT. This chain's CDR3 is CASSEVPGQGSPLHF. Written as DNA, the CDR3 is TGTGCCAGCAGTGAAGTGCCGGGACAGGGGTCACCCCTCCACTTT.